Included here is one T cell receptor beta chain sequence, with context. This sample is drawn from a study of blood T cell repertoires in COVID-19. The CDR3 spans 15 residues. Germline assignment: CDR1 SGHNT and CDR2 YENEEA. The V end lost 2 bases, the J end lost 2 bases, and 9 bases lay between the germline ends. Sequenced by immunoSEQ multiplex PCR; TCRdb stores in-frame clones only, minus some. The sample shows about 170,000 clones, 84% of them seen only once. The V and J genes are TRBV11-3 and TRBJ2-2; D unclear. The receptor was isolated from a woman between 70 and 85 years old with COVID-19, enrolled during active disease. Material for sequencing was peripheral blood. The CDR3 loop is CASSLSVGNTGELFF. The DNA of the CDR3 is TGTGCCAGCAGCTTAAGTGTGGGCAACACCGGGGAGCTGTTTTTT.